This TCR beta chain was captured in a study of T cells of healthy individuals. This clonotype was counted a few times. TCRdb itself ran the 5' RACE reads through MiXCR, one entry per CDR3 protein. The data show 50,000 to 55,000 distinct CDR3 sequences, under 15% seen once. The clonotype originates from a human donor in good health.

The CDR3 spells CASRLGGDTGELFF. The CDR3 nucleotides are TGCGCCAGCAGACTAGGGGGAGACACCGGGGAGCTGTTTTTT. This sequence joins TRBV5-1 and TRBJ2-2; TRBD1 is a possible D gene (6 bases). This CDR3 is built from 14 residues. The germline V and J ends were trimmed by 5 bases and 3 bases, with 11 bases remaining between them. Per germline, CDR1 SGHRS and CDR2 YFSETQ.